This TCR beta chain was captured in a study of blood T cell repertoires in COVID-19. TCRdb's copy holds only in-frame clones and misses some; the assay was immunoSEQ multiplex PCR. The repertoire holds 100,000 to 150,000 clones, with 65% to 85% as singletons. The TCR comes from a man between 65 and 80 years old with acute or convalescent COVID-19. Sequenced: peripheral blood.

The DNA of the CDR3 is TGTGCCAGCAGCCGAAGGGGGGGTGTCGACTATGGCTACACCTTC. This sequence encodes CASSRRGGVDYGYTF. This chain joins TRBV3-1 (or the pseudogene TRBV3-2) and TRBJ1-2; possible D gene TRBD1, 6 bases. V was trimmed by 4 bases and J by 3 bases, leaving 15 bases between them. CDR3 length: 15 amino acids. Germline V CDR1 and CDR2: LGHDT, YNNKEL (reference sequence).